Reported below is one TCR beta chain. V gave up 2 bases and J gave up 2 bases, with 15 bases separating them. CDR3 length: 16 residues. Germline V gives CDR1 MGHRA, CDR2 YSYEKL. The data belong to a study of blood T cell repertoires in COVID-19. Study details: Spain, Italy and the United States supplied samples that represented acute and convalescent COVID-19. From T cells, B-cell-depleted T cells, or PBMCs came the material, which was cDNA or gDNA.

The table came from immunoSEQ multiplex PCR; TCRdb's copy has only in-frame clones and leaves some out. The table lists approximately 25,000 clones, less than 90% of them singletons, with around 17% in the top ten. The sample consisted of peripheral blood. This clonotype was obtained from a human donor with acute or convalescent COVID-19. The donor label of this sample is uncertain. The chain links TRBV4-1 to TRBJ1-1, with a tentative D call TRBD1 (6 bases). The CDR3, as DNA: TGCGCCAGCAGCCAAACGGGCGGACAGCTTAACACTGAAGCTTTCTTT. This encodes CASSQTGGQLNTEAFF.